This T cell receptor (beta chain) comes out of a study of T cells in Graves' hyperthyroidism and ophthalmopathy. The study, taken as a whole, reports: A median around six months before onset, the model predicted ophthalmopathy.

TCR beta CDR3 region amplification was performed from RNA transcripts. Using the HTBI primer set, a first-round RT-PCR was run on the TCR CDR3. TCRdb re-derived calls from the multiplex PCR reads in MiXCR, one entry per CDR3 protein. The sample lists 500,000 to 800,000 distinct CDR3 sequences; 13% to 15% were seen once. The table lists this clonotype with many counts. The antigen is not known. One junction end does not reproduce the germline sequence, and a read error may be involved. Germline V gene data show CDR1 as SNHLY and CDR2 as FYNNEI. CDR3 size: 16 residues. The chain has TRBV2 and TRBJ1-5; 7 nucleotides agree with TRBD1. This TCR came from a woman aged 50 to 60 with Graves' ophthalmopathy. Sequencing was performed on blood. CDR3 region: CASREGQAAGNQPQHF. The CDR3 DNA is TGTGCCAGCAGAGAAGGACAGGCCGCGGGCAATCAGCCCCAGCATTTT.